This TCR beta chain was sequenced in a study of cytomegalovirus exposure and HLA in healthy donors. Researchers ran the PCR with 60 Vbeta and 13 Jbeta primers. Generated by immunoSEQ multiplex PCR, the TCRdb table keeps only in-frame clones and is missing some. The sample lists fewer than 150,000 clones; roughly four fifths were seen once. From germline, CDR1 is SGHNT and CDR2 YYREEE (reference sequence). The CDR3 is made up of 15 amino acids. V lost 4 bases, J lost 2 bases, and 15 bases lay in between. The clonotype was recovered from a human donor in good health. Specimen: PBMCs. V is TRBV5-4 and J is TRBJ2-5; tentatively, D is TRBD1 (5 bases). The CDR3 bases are TGTGCCAGCAGCCAGGACCAGGGTTGGCAAGAGACCCAGTACTTC. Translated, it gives CASSQDQGWQETQYF.